This T cell receptor (beta chain) was sequenced for a study of T-cell memory formation after mild COVID-19 (dated by TCRdb to the early 2020s). Some background on the complete study: TCR sequence clusters from the two donors were found to be largely donor specific. In a couple of donors, T-cell clones that expanded and contracted after mild COVID-19 were tracked by sequencing TCRalpha and TCRbeta repertoires over time. Two young, previously healthy adult volunteers made up the cohort, one male and one female.

This clonotype was counted only a few times. Its antigen has not been determined. No much larger clone exists at a distance of one base, and base qualities are not known. The V and J ends are trimmed by 2 bases and 0 bases, leaving 11 bases between them. In the germline V gene, CDR1 corresponds to SGHRS and CDR2 to YFSETQ. The CDR3 runs 15 residues from the cysteine to the phenylalanine. Only the CDR3 DNA is retained, 45 bases long and in frame from the first base. The run used an Illumina NovaSeq 6000. Using 5'RACE with constant-segment primers, TCRalpha and TCRbeta cDNA libraries were constructed, with sample barcodes and unique molecular identifiers added in the process. Trizol reagent was used to extract RNA from every sample. Amplification of the libraries took two PCR steps, and the second step added a second sample barcode plus Illumina TruSeq adapters. Libraries were sequenced on an Illumina NovaSeq with 2 x 150 bp paired-end reads. Under the source paper's analysis protocol: With migec v1.2.7, reads were demultiplexed and then collapsed into UMI-guided consensus sequences. Using mixcr v2.1.11, UMI consensuses were aligned to TRA and TRB V and J templates and then assembled into clonotypes. Clonotypes were classified as expanded or contracted when called significant by both edgeR and NoisET, with noise models trained on biological replicates. For edgeR calls, a false discovery rate-adjusted p below 0.01 and a log2 fold-change threshold of 1 were applied. PCA with hierarchical clustering of max-normalized trajectories of the 1000 most abundant clonotypes was used as exploratory dynamics analysis. Each responding clone was given a CD4 or CD8 phenotype based on the CD4+ and CD8+ repertoires, which had been sequenced separately. The public reads were reanalyzed by TCRdb: fastp trimming at Q25, MiXCR alignment, in-frame beta chains only. Each CDR3 protein appears once, grouped with its most common genes and DNA. The V and J calls were not made by the authors but by TCRdb's processing. The sample table shows approximately 350,000 distinct CDR3 sequences, and 10% to 15% are seen once. About 20% of the sample is in the top ten clones.

Study-wide findings and limitations: The study covered only a couple of mild cases, and larger cohorts including severe cases with pre-infection samples were considered necessary. From day 15 to 85, contracting clones showed balanced CD4/CD8 phenotypes, whereas a second wave of clones that expanded from day 15 to 37 leaned towards CD4+. Contracting CD4+ clones were found mainly in CM and EM memory subsets, while CD8+ clones were enriched in EMRA. SARS-CoV-2 specificity was not confirmed for the second-wave clones peaking on day 37. Some responding clones were found in pre-infection memory, which suggests that pre-existing cross-reactive memory T cells took part in the SARS-CoV-2 response.

Ficoll-Paque density gradient centrifugation was the method used to isolate PBMCs. The sequence was collected from a man in his late teens or twenties who had mild COVID-19 (a few samples of this study predate the infection). The sample titles of this study are shuffled in the database, so cell type and time point are left out; the donor was told from shared clones. This receptor chain uses TRBV5-1 and TRBJ2-5, with the identity of the D gene unclear. Material for sequencing was PBMCs or a T cell subset sorted from them (not recorded which). The bases read TGCGCCAGCAGCTTTCCGGACGGGTACCAAGAGACCCAGTACTTC. Its protein reads: CASSFPDGYQETQYF.